The 13 T cell receptor beta chains presented below share a single source sample, sequenced in a study of T cell repertoires in cytomegalovirus infection. TCRdb reprocessed the reads with MiXCR, giving one entry per CDR3 protein. Seen here are some 940,000 distinct CDR3 sequences, roughly 30% observed once, and the top ten hold roughly 13%. For these receptors, no antigen is known. This specimen was cultured CD8+ T cells from PBMCs, taken from culture after CMV antigen stimulation. These receptors all stem from a human donor in good health (CMV status not recorded). Some clones in this sample may be carry-over from other donors' samples.

The V and J genes are TRBV29-1 and TRBJ2-5, with D unclear. The germline V and J ends were trimmed by 4 bases and 1 base, with 7 bases remaining between them. This CDR3 has 12 amino acids. Germline V gene lookup returns CDR1 SQVTM and CDR2 ANQGSEA. In nucleotides, the CDR3 is TGCAGCGTTGTGAAGACCCAAGAGACCCAGTACTTC. Its protein product is CSVVKTQETQYF.

The chain recombines TRBV6-5 with TRBJ2-5; 8 bases fit TRBD1. Germline CDR1 reads MNHEY; CDR2 reads SVGAGI. The junction had 14 bases not matched to a gene; V was cut back by 0 bases and J by 5 bases. CDR3 length equals 18 residues. The chain's CDR3 is CASSYSPQNPGGAETQYF. DNA of the CDR3: TGTGCCAGCAGTTACTCGCCCCAGAACCCAGGGGGCGCGGAGACCCAGTACTTC.

This clonotype has just one count. The chain links TRBV27 to TRBJ2-3; D is tentatively TRBD1 or TRBD2 (6 bases each). This CDR3 region has 16 residues. Germline V gives CDR1 MNHEY, CDR2 SMNVEV (reference sequence). The germline V and J ends were trimmed by 7 bases and 0 bases, with 17 bases remaining between them. CDR3 nucleotide sequence: TGTGCCAGCACCCCGAGAGGGGGGCGAAGCACAGATACGCAGTATTTT. This gives the protein CASTPRGGRSTDTQYF.

The genes are TRBV29-1 and TRBJ2-2, with 10 bases fitting TRBD1. The ends lost 1 base at V and 1 base at J; junction bases unmatched: 9. The CDR3 consists of 18 residues. In germline, CDR1 is SQVTM, CDR2 ANQGSEA. The CDR3 spells CSVEGRPRTGGNTGELFF. The DNA of the CDR3 is TGCAGCGTTGAAGGCCGGCCCCGGACAGGGGGGAACACCGGGGAGCTGTTTTTT.

The CDR3 DNA is TGTGCCAGCATTAGGGTAAATGATGGCTACACCTTC. Protein sequence: CASIRVNDGYTF. This chain uses TRBV6-1 with TRBJ1-2; D remains ambiguous. CDR1 MNHNS and CDR2 SASEGT come from the germline V gene. Deletions cut 7 bases from V and 6 bases from J, with 12 bases between. CDR3 length: 12 amino acids.

The V gene is TRBV4-2, the J gene TRBJ2-7, with TRBD2 matching over 10 bases. Germline V gene data show CDR1 as LGHNA and CDR2 as YNFKEQ. This CDR3 contains 13 residues. J was trimmed by 8 bases and V by 5 bases; bases with no gene match: 6. CDR3 coding DNA: TGTGCCAGCAGCATAGCGGGGGGACGTCAGCAGTACGTC. Translation: CASSIAGGRQQYV.

V gene TRBV5-4 combines with J gene TRBJ2-3, with 11 bases identical to TRBD2. CDR1 is SGHNT and CDR2 is YYREEE in the germline V gene (reference sequence). This CDR3 is 17 amino acids long. V dropped 3 bases and J dropped 4; count of bases not matched to a gene: 10. CDR3 region: CASSSLTSGTGADTQYF. CDR3 nucleotide sequence: TGTGCCAGCAGCTCTCTGACTAGCGGGACTGGCGCAGATACGCAGTATTTT.

The chain links TRBV29-1 to TRBJ2-5; D is unclear. Germline V gene data show CDR1 as SQVTM and CDR2 as ANQGSEA. CDR3 length: 13 amino acids. Trimming left V 7 bases short and J 2 bases short, with 14 bases between. The CDR3 loop is CSAENSIQETQYF. DNA for the CDR3: TGCAGCGCGGAGAATTCCATTCAAGAGACCCAGTACTTC.

This clonotype was recorded a few times. This chain uses TRBV7-9 with TRBJ1-2; 8 bases are a match to TRBD1. Germline loops: CDR1 SEHNR, CDR2 FQNEAQ (reference sequence). The V gene end was trimmed by 4 bases and the J gene end by 5 bases; junction bases not matched to a gene: 6. The CDR3 consists of 14 residues. This chain's CDR3 is CASSSRTGPYGYTF. The CDR3 nucleotides read TGTGCCAGCAGCTCCCGGACAGGGCCATATGGCTACACCTTC.

J is TRBJ1-3 and V is TRBV7-9, with no clear D. Trimming took 5 bases from V and 0 from J, leaving 14 bases between them. Germline V gene data show CDR1 as SEHNR and CDR2 as FQNEAQ (reference sequence). The CDR3 has 16 amino acids. CDR3 DNA sequence: TGTGCCAGCAGCAATTATGACCGGAGCTCTGGAAACACCATATATTTT. Translated: CASSNYDRSSGNTIYF.

This clonotype was seen only a few times. The chain uses TRBV11-2 and TRBJ2-5; D might be TRBD2 (5 bases). Germline CDR1 and CDR2: SGHAT and FQNNGV. The CDR3 loop spans 14 amino acids. V lost 6 bases and J 2 bases, leaving 13 bases between the germline ends. CDR3 nucleotides: TGTGCCAGCAGACCAACTAGGGCACAAGAGACCCAGTACTTC. Translation: CASRPTRAQETQYF.

This clonotype has a handful of counts. This chain joins TRBV15 and TRBJ2-3; D is unclear. Germline V lookup: CDR1 LNHNV, CDR2 YYDKDF (reference sequence). The CDR3 is 12 amino acids. V was cut by 6 bases and J by 3 bases, with 7 bases left in between. In DNA, the CDR3 is TGTGCCACCAGGGTTGGGACAGATACGCAGTATTTT. It yields the protein CATRVGTDTQYF.

In this sample, this clonotype turned up many times. The chain is built from TRBV12-3 or TRBV12-4 and TRBJ1-1, with 12 bases identical to TRBD1. This CDR3 contains 24 residues. The trim removed 3 bases at V and 4 bases at J, leaving 30 bases unmatched. The CDR3 DNA sequence: TGTGCCAGCAGTTTTCATGTCGACCCGCCAAAGACCGGGACAGGGGGCTGGATCGGCACTGAAGCTTTCTTT. This codes for CASSFHVDPPKTGTGGWIGTEAFF.